This T cell receptor gamma chain was found in a study of human gamma delta and Vdelta1 T cells. Study-wide findings and caveats: Reportedly, Delta One T cells were polyclonal and broadly targeted acute myeloid leukemia.

TCRdb redid the clone calls on the PCR reads with CATT. The data show a few thousand gamma-chain clones, roughly 35% seen once. A remark on this clone: Its antigen is still unknown.

This CDR3 spans 12 amino acids. V shed 8 bases and J 6 bases; nucleotides not matched to a gene: 8. The chain links TRGV10 to TRGJ1 or TRGJ2. TRGV10 carries the ORF label, with uncertain function. Specimen: Vdelta1 gamma-delta T cells from blood grown in culture (DOT cells). This sequence was found in a human donor in good health. The CDR3 loop reads CAAWDWCYKKLF. The CDR3 nucleotides are TGTGCTGCGTGGGATTGGTGTTATAAGAAACTCTTT.